The present TCR beta chain was sequenced within a study of CD8 T cells in ankylosing spondylitis. This clonotype showed up just a few times. Each TCR beta library was made by quantitative 5'-RACE that incorporated molecular barcodes. TCRdb processed the 5' RACE reads anew with MiXCR; each CDR3 protein has one entry. The table has about 230,000 distinct CDR3 sequences, roughly 8.2% seen once. V was trimmed by 3 bases and J by 6 bases, leaving 12 bases between them. The CDR3 has 14 amino acids. Looked up from germline, CDR1 is MNHEY and CDR2 is SVGAGI. The sequence was collected from a female donor with ankylosing spondylitis or in good health (not recorded which). The rearrangement joins TRBV6-5 to TRBJ1-5, with D tentatively TRBD1 (5 bases). The sequenced sample was blood, either unsorted or a sorted T cell fraction (not recorded which). The CDR3: CASSYTVGGQPQHF. The CDR3 coding sequence is TGTGCCAGCAGTTATACGGTGGGGGGTCAGCCCCAGCATTTT.